Given below is one TCR beta chain in context. The CDR3 has 15 amino acids. CDR1 and CDR2 (germline): SNHLY, FYNNEI. V lost 1 base and J lost 8; bases outside the gene matches: 10. Assay used: immunoSEQ multiplex PCR; TCRdb lists only in-frame clones, some missing. The data contain roughly 180,000 clones, 85% to 95% of them seen just once; the ten biggest clones take up 0.6% to 0.8%. Seattle-derived patients entered the study during active infection and were followed longitudinally. The sample comes from a study of blood T cell repertoires in COVID-19. In the study overall: Acute-phase and convalescent COVID-19 samples originated in the United States, Italy and Spain. The analysed material was cDNA or gDNA that came from T cells, B-cell-depleted T cells, or PBMCs.

The TCR comes from a young man with COVID-19, enrolled during active disease. The rearrangement uses TRBV2 and TRBJ2-7; TRBD1 aligns across 8 bases. The sample consisted of peripheral blood. CDR3 bases: TGTGCCAGCAGTGAAGTCGGGACAGGCTTTGGGAAGCAGTACTTC. It yields the protein CASSEVGTGFGKQYF.